This TCR beta chain was found in a study of T cell responses to AZD1222 COVID-19 vaccine. V was trimmed by 0 bases and J by 4 bases, leaving 15 bases between them. Germline V lookup: CDR1 KGHSH, CDR2 LQKENI. This CDR3 is built from 17 residues. This clone was recorded only once. Method: immunoSEQ multiplex PCR; TCRdb's copy keeps in-frame clones and lacks some. Seen here are around 160,000 clones, 94% observed once, and the top ten hold 4% to 5.5%. Samples with a second dose at about 4 or about 12 weeks were pooled together. The TCR originated in an adult who received the AZD1222 COVID-19 vaccine. The material sequenced was peripheral blood, taken 28 days after the second AZD1222 dose. The rearrangement joins TRBV18 to TRBJ2-2; D call uncertain. In nucleotides, the CDR3 is TGTGCCAGCTCACCACCGGAGACCGGCGGAAGCACCGGGGAGCTGTTTTTT. Translated: CASSPPETGGSTGELFF.